The clone carrying this T cell receptor beta chain was seen ten or more times. Both TRBC1 and TRBC2 were covered by a beta constant-region primer of two equimolar oligonucleotides. Ligated cDNA was amplified by four rounds of PCR with nested alpha and beta constant-region primers and SP2. MiXCR was run by TCRdb on the UMI-ligation and nested PCR reads, yielding one entry per CDR3 protein. This sample has tens of thousands of distinct CDR3 sequences; roughly 9.3% occur once, and the top ten carry less than 1.5%. These data belong to a study of naive and memory T cell subsets. CDR1 is DFQATT and CDR2 is SNEGSKA in the germline V gene (reference sequence). Trimming cost V 4 bases and J 7 bases, with 19 bases left between them. The CDR3 runs to 14 residues.

The material sequenced was naive CD8+ T cells from blood. The chain recombines TRBV20-1 with TRBJ2-5; TRBD1 is a possible D gene (6 bases). The TCR originated in a human donor in good health. The CDR3 DNA is TGCAGTGCTACCGGGGCAGGGGAAGGGGTGACCCAGTACTTC. Encoded protein: CSATGAGEGVTQYF.